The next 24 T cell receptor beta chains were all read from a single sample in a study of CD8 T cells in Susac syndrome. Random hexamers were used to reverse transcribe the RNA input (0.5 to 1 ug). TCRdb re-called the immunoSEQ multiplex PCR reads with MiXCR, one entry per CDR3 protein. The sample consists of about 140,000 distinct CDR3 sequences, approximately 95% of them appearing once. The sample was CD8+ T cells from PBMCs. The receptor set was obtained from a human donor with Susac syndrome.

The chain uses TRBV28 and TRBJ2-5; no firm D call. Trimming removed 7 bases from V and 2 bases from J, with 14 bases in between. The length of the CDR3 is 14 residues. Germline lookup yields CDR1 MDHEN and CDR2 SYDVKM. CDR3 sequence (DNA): TGTGCCAGCACCGTACGGACGGAGCAAGAGACCCAGTACTTC. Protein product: CASTVRTEQETQYF.

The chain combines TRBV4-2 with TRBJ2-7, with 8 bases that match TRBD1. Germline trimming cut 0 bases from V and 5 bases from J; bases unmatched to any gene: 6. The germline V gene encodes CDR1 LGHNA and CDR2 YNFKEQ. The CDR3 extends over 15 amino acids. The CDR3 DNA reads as TGTGCCAGCAGCCAAGAAAGACAGGGGAACGACGAGCAGTACTTC. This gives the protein CASSQERQGNDEQYF.

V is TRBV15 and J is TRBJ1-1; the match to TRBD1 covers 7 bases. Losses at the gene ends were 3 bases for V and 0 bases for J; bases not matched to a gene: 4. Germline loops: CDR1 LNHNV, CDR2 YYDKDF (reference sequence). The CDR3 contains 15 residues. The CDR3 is CATSSQTGVNTEAFF. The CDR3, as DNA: TGTGCCACCAGCAGCCAAACAGGGGTGAACACTGAAGCTTTCTTT.

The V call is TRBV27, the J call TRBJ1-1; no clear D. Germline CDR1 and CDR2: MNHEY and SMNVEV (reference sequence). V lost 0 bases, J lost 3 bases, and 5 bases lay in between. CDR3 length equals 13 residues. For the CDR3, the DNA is TGTGCCAGCAGTTTATCACAGCACACTGAAGCTTTCTTT. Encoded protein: CASSLSQHTEAFF.

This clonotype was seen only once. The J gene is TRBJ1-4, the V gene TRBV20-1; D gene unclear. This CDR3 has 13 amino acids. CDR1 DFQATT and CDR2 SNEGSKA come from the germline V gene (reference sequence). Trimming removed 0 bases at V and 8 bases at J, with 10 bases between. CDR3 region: CSARDLSAEKLFF. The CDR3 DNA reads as TGCAGTGCTAGAGATCTCAGTGCGGAAAAACTGTTTTTT.

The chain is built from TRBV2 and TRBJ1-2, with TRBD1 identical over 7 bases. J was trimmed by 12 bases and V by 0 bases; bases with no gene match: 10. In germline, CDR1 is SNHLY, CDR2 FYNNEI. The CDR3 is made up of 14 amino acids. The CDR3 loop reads CASSEAPGQARNTF. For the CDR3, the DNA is TGTGCCAGCAGTGAAGCGCCCGGACAGGCTAGGAACACCTTC.

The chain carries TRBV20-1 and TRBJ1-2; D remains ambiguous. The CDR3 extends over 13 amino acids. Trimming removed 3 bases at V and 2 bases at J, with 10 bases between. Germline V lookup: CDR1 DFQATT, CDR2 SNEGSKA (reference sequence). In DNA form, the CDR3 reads TGCAGTGCTAGTGAGGAAACAAACTATGGCTACACCTTC. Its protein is CSASEETNYGYTF.

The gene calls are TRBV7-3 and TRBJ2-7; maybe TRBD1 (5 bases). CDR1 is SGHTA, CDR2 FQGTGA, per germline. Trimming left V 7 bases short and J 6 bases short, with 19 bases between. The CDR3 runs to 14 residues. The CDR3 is CASIETLRRGEQYF. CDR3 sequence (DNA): TGTGCCAGCATTGAAACGTTGAGAAGGGGCGAGCAGTACTTC.

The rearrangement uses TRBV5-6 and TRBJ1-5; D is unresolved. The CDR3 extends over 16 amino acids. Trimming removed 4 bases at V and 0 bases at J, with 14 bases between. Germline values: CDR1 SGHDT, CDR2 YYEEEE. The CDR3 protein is CASSRLDWYSNQPQHF. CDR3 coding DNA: TGTGCCAGCAGCCGCCTAGATTGGTATAGCAATCAGCCCCAGCATTTT.

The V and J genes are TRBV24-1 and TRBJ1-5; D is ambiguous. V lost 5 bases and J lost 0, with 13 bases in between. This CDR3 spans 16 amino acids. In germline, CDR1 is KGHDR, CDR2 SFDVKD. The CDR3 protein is CATSGKDGFSNQPQHF. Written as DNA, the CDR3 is TGTGCCACCAGTGGAAAGGACGGGTTTAGCAATCAGCCCCAGCATTTT.

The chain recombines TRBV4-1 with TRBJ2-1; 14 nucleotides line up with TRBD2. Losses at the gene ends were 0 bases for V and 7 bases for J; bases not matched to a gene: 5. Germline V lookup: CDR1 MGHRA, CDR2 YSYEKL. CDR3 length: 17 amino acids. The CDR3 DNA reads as TGCGCCAGCAGCCAAGAGACTAGCGGGAGGGCCAGGAATGAGCAGTTCTTC. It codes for CASSQETSGRARNEQFF.

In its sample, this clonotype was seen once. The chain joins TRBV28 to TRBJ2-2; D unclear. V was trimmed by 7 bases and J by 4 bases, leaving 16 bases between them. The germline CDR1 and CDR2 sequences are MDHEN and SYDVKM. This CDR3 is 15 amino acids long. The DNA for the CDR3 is TGTGCCAGCAACCCGGATCAACGGGTCACCGGGGAGCTGTTTTTT. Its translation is CASNPDQRVTGELFF.

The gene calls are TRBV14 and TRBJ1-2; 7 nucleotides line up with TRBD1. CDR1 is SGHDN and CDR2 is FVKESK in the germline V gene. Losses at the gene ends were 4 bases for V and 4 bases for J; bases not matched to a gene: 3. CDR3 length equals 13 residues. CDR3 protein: CASSLQGVYGYTF. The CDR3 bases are TGTGCCAGCAGCCTCCAGGGGGTCTATGGCTACACCTTC.

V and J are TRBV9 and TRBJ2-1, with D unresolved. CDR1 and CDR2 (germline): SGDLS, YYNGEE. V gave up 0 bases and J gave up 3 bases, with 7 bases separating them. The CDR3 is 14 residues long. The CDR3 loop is CASSVGQLYNEQFF. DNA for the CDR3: TGTGCCAGCAGCGTAGGACAACTCTACAATGAGCAGTTCTTC.

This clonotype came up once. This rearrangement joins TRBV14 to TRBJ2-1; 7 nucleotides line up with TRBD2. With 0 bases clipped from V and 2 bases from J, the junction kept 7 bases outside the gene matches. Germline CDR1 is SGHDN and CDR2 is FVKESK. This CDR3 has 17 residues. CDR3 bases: TGTGCCAGCAGCCAAGACAGGTGGGGGGGAACCTACAATGAGCAGTTCTTC. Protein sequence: CASSQDRWGGTYNEQFF.

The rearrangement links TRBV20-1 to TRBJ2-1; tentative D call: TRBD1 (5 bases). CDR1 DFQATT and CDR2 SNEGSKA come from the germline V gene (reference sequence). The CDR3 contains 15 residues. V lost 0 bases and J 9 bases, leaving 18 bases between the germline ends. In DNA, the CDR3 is TGCAGTGCTAGAGATCTCCAGGGCCCGTGGGTTGAGCAGTTCTTC. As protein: CSARDLQGPWVEQFF.

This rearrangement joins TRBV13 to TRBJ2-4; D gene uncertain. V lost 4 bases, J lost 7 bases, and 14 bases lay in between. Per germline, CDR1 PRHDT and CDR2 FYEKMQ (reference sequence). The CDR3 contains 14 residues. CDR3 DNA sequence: TGTGCCAGCAGCTCCCGCATAGCCCGGAACATTCAGTACTTC. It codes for CASSSRIARNIQYF.

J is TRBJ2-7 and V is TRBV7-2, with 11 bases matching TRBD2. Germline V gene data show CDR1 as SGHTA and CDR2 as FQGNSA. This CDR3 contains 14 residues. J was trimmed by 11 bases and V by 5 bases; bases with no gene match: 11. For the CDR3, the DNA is TGTGCCAGCAGCCATGAGACTAGCGGGGAAAGGGAGTACTTC. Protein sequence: CASSHETSGEREYF. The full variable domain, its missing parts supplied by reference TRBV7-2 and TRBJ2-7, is GAGVSQSPSNKVTEKGKDVELRCDPISGHTALYWYRQSLGQGLEFLIYFQGNSAPDKSGLPSDRFSAERTGGSVSTLTIQRTQQEDSAVYLCASSHETSGEREYFGPGTRLTVT.

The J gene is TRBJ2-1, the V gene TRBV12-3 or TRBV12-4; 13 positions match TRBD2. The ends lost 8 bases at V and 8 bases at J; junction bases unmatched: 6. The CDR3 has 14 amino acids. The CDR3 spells CASQGGTSGDEQFF. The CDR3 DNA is TGTGCCAGCCAGGGGGGGACTAGCGGGGATGAGCAGTTCTTC.

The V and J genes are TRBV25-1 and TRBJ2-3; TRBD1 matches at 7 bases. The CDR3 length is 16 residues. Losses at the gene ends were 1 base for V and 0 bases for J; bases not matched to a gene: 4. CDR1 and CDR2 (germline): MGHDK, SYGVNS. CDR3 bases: TGTGCCAGCAGTGAATTTGACAGGGCTAGCACAGATACGCAGTATTTT. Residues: CASSEFDRASTDTQYF.

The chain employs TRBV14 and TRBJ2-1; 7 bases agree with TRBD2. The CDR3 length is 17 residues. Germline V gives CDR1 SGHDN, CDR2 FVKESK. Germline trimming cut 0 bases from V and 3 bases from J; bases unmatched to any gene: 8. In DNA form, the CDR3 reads TGTGCCAGCAGCCAAGAGGGAGGGGACCTCTTCTACAATGAGCAGTTCTTC. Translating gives CASSQEGGDLFYNEQFF.

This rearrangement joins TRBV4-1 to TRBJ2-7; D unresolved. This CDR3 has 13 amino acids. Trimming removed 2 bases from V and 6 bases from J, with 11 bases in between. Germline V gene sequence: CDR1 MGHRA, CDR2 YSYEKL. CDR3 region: CASSQNARAEQYF. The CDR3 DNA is TGCGCCAGCAGCCAAAATGCGCGAGCCGAGCAGTACTTC.

CDR3 coding DNA: TGCAGTGCTAGAGAGGACAGGCACTCTGGGGCCAACGTCCTGACTTTC. It is translated as CSAREDRHSGANVLTF. The V call is TRBV20-1, the J call TRBJ2-6; 7 bases map to TRBD1. This CDR3 is 16 amino acids long. Germline V gene data show CDR1 as DFQATT and CDR2 as SNEGSKA (reference sequence). With 0 bases clipped from V and 0 bases from J, the junction kept 2 bases outside the gene matches.

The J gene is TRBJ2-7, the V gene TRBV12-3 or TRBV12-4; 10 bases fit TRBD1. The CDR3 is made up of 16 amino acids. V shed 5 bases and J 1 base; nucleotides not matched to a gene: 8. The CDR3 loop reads CASSRVGTGVSYEQYF. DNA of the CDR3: TGTGCCAGCAGTCGGGTGGGGACAGGGGTTTCCTACGAGCAGTACTTC.